This entry is about one T cell receptor (beta chain). Antigen: not known. The PCR contained 60 Vbeta and 13 Jbeta primers. As originally analysed: It was a later analysis that counted 83 million or so unique TCR beta chains, of which 9.5 million to 14 million were shared. Using immunoSEQ multiplex PCR, the repertoire was profiled, and TCRdb retains in-frame clones only, with some absent. V and J calls and clone size are those listed in that table; D and trimming were worked out from the DNA. The sample consists of about 97,000 clones, roughly two thirds of them appearing once. The sample is drawn from a study of cytomegalovirus exposure and HLA in healthy donors. Whole-study findings and limits: Reports indicate that TCR beta sequences accurately predicted the HLA-A and HLA-B alleles of most subjects.

This TCR came from a middle-aged man in good health and CMV-seronegative. The sequencing input was PBMCs.

The CDR3 nucleotides are TGTGCCAGCAGCGCCGGTTTATCCGGGAGCAATCAGCCCCAGCATTTT. Encoded protein: CASSAGLSGSNQPQHF. This chain connects TRBV7-9 to TRBJ1-5, with D unresolved. The CDR3 has 16 residues. CDR1 and CDR2 from the germline V gene are SEHNR and FQNEAQ (reference sequence). The ends were cut back, 5 bases at V and 1 base at J, with 15 bases in the middle.